The 25 T cell receptor beta chains below come from one sample, sequenced in a study of T cell responses to AZD1222 COVID-19 vaccine. Sequenced by immunoSEQ multiplex PCR; TCRdb stores in-frame clones only, minus some. The table records 100,000 to 150,000 clones, around 87% of them present only once. The sequences come from peripheral blood, collected on day 0 of AZD1222 vaccination. These receptors originate from an adult in good health.

The chain recombines TRBV5-4 with TRBJ1-1; unclear D gene. Germline V gene lookup returns CDR1 SGHNT and CDR2 YYREEE (reference sequence). V was pared by 4 bases and J by 3 bases, with 7 bases between. CDR3 length equals 12 residues. CDR3 sequence reads: CASSNGDTEAFF. CDR3 DNA: TGTGCCAGCAGCAACGGGGACACTGAAGCTTTCTTT.

The chain is built from TRBV24-1 and TRBJ1-1; unclear D gene. The V end lost 3 bases, the J end lost 6 bases, and 10 bases lay between the germline ends. Per the germline V gene, CDR1 is KGHDR and CDR2 is SFDVKD. CDR3 size: 13 residues. This CDR3 reads CATSDPSLAEAFF. The CDR3 DNA is TGTGCCACCAGTGATCCCAGTCTGGCTGAAGCTTTCTTT.

The chain joins TRBV2 to TRBJ1-2; D ambiguous. The CDR3 length is 14 residues. The germline V gene encodes CDR1 SNHLY and CDR2 FYNNEI. V gave up 1 base and J gave up 2 bases, with 8 bases separating them. CDR3 sequence reads: CASSEVVRNYGYTF. Here the CDR3 DNA reads TGTGCCAGCAGTGAAGTTGTTCGAAACTATGGCTACACCTTC.

V is TRBV4-1 and J is TRBJ1-6, with TRBD1 identical over 9 bases. The V and J ends lost 1 base and 11 bases, in that order; junction bases with no gene match: 12. CDR3 length: 17 residues. Germline CDR1 is MGHRA and CDR2 is YSYEKL. CDR3 sequence reads: CASSQAKARDREPPLHF. In DNA, the CDR3 is TGCGCCAGCAGCCAAGCGAAGGCCCGGGACAGGGAGCCACCCCTCCACTTT.

V and J are TRBV6-5 and TRBJ1-1, with D perhaps matching TRBD1 (5 bases). The germline V gene encodes CDR1 MNHEY and CDR2 SVGAGI. Trimming shortened V by 4 bases and J by 1 base, and 10 bases separated the two germline ends. The CDR3 consists of 14 residues. The CDR3 loop is CASSSFDRNTEAFF. CDR3 coding DNA: TGTGCCAGCAGTTCGTTCGACAGGAACACTGAAGCTTTCTTT.

This clone was observed once. The chain employs TRBV2 and TRBJ1-1; the D is unclear. The germline V gene has CDR1 SNHLY and CDR2 FYNNEI. The CDR3 has 12 amino acids. With 7 bases removed from V and 11 bases from J, the gap between germline ends came to 17 bases. The CDR3 protein is CASMGWGVNAFF. The CDR3 region has the DNA TGTGCCAGCATGGGGTGGGGTGTGAATGCTTTCTTT.

The rearrangement joins TRBV7-9 to TRBJ1-1; a possible D gene is TRBD1 (6 bases). This CDR3 contains 17 residues. Germline V gene sequence: CDR1 SEHNR, CDR2 FQNEAQ (reference sequence). With 3 bases removed from V and 3 bases from J, the gap between germline ends came to 20 bases. CDR3 DNA: TGTGCCAGCAGCTTTCATGACAGGCTTCGAGGGTACACTGAAGCTTTCTTT. Protein sequence: CASSFHDRLRGYTEAFF. The complete variable domain, with remaining parts taken from reference TRBV7-9 and TRBJ1-1, reads DTGVSQNPRHKITKRGQNVTFRCDPISEHNRLYWYRQTLGQGPEFLTYFQNEAQLEKSRLLSDRFSAERPKGSFSTLEIQRTEQGDSAMYLCASSFHDRLRGYTEAFFGQGTRLTVV.

The V and J genes are TRBV6-5 and TRBJ1-1, with D possibly being TRBD1 (6 bases). The CDR3 runs 14 residues. CDR1 and CDR2 (germline): MNHEY, SVGAGI. Trimming removed 7 bases at V and 4 bases at J, with 16 bases between. CDR3 DNA sequence: TGTGCCAGCACTTCGGGACACACCCTCACTGAAGCTTTCTTT. It translates to CASTSGHTLTEAFF.

The chain joins TRBV7-3 to TRBJ1-2; D is undetermined. Trimming stripped 5 bases from V and 2 bases from J, with 12 bases between. CDR1 and CDR2 (germline): SGHTA, FQGTGA. The CDR3 spans 14 residues. The CDR3 here is CASSQAGGNYGYTF. CDR3 sequence (DNA): TGTGCCAGCAGCCAAGCGGGTGGGAACTATGGCTACACCTTC.

This clone has only one observation. The V call is TRBV24-1, the J call TRBJ1-5; no definite D call. Germline loops: CDR1 KGHDR, CDR2 SFDVKD. V was pared by 3 bases and J by 6 bases, with 8 bases between. The CDR3 covers 13 residues. In DNA, the CDR3 is TGTGCCACCAGTGATCCCGCCGGTCAGCCCCAGCATTTT. This gives the protein CATSDPAGQPQHF.

The chain combines TRBV30 with TRBJ2-7; 8 bases align to TRBD1. V lost 5 bases, J lost 7 bases, and 7 bases stayed unmatched. This CDR3 is built from 12 residues. The germline V gene has CDR1 GTSNPN and CDR2 SVGIG (reference sequence). The CDR3 protein is CAWDRGSLEQYF. For the CDR3, the DNA is TGTGCCTGGGACAGGGGATCCCTGGAGCAGTACTTC.

This clone was seen a single time. V usage is TRBV27 and J usage is TRBJ2-1; 9 bases line up with TRBD1. Per the germline V gene, CDR1 is MNHEY and CDR2 is SMNVEV (reference sequence). CDR3 size: 17 residues. Germline trimming cut 2 bases from V and 1 base from J; bases unmatched to any gene: 6. The CDR3 region is CASSLGEGTGSYNEQFF. CDR3 nucleotide sequence: TGTGCCAGCAGTTTAGGGGAGGGGACAGGGTCCTACAATGAGCAGTTCTTC.

The rearrangement links TRBV5-1 to TRBJ2-1, with D possibly being TRBD2 (5 bases). In germline, CDR1 is SGHRS, CDR2 YFSETQ. The CDR3 is 15 amino acids. V shed 0 bases and J shed 6 bases, with 13 bases lying between them. The CDR3 DNA reads TGCGCCAGCAGCTTGGCCGTGGGCGCGGGCAATGAGCAGTTCTTC. This codes for CASSLAVGAGNEQFF.

The V gene is TRBV19, the J gene TRBJ1-5, with D unclear. The germline V gene encodes CDR1 LNHDA and CDR2 SQIVND (reference sequence). V gave up 1 base and J gave up 2 bases, with 12 bases separating them. This CDR3 contains 16 residues. The CDR3 DNA sequence: TGTGCCAGTAGTATAGGCCTCAATGACGGCAATCAGCCCCAGCATTTT. Its translation: CASSIGLNDGNQPQHF.

V usage is TRBV18 and J usage is TRBJ2-2, with D possibly being TRBD1 (5 bases). Trimming removed 2 bases from V and 6 bases from J, with 7 bases in between. The CDR3 is 13 amino acids. Germline lookup yields CDR1 KGHSH and CDR2 LQKENI. CDR3 loop: CASSPGAAGELFF. The CDR3 DNA reads TGTGCCAGCTCACCAGGGGCGGCCGGGGAGCTGTTTTTT.

The chain recombines TRBV19 with TRBJ2-7, with TRBD2 matching over 11 bases. The germline V gene has CDR1 LNHDA and CDR2 SQIVND (reference sequence). V gave up 5 bases and J gave up 1 base; unmatched junction bases: 7. This CDR3 has 16 residues. In DNA, the CDR3 is TGTGCCAGTAGTCAAGTAGCGGGGGGGAAATCCTACGAGCAGTACTTC. Translation: CASSQVAGGKSYEQYF.

This chain links TRBV27 with TRBJ1-1; D not resolved. The CDR3 contains 13 residues. V was clipped by 5 bases and J by 1 base, with 8 bases between them. From germline, CDR1 is MNHEY and CDR2 SMNVEV (reference sequence). In DNA form, the CDR3 reads TGTGCCAGCAGTCAATCCAGGAACACTGAAGCTTTCTTT. Its translation: CASSQSRNTEAFF.

The rearrangement links TRBV18 to TRBJ2-3, with D perhaps TRBD1 (6 bases). The germline V gene has CDR1 KGHSH and CDR2 LQKENI. V was trimmed by 3 bases and J by 2 bases, leaving 12 bases between them. The CDR3 consists of 15 residues. Here the CDR3 reads CASSPGQGITDTQYF. The CDR3 region has the DNA TGTGCCAGCTCACCGGGGCAGGGGATCACAGATACGCAGTATTTT.

The CDR3 loop reads CASSYDPGREGNLDTQYF. The CDR3 nucleotides are TGTGCCAGCAGTTACGATCCGGGGCGGGAGGGAAATTTGGATACGCAGTATTTT. The chain uses TRBV6-2 or TRBV6-3 and TRBJ2-3; 9 nucleotides align to TRBD2. The V segment lost 2 bases and the J segment 6 bases; nucleotides outside the gene matches: 15. Germline-derived CDR1 and CDR2 are MNHEY and SVGEGT. CDR3 length: 18 amino acids.

The chain links TRBV11-2 to TRBJ1-1, with TRBD1 as a possible D gene (5 bases). This CDR3 is 13 amino acids long. Germline values: CDR1 SGHAT, CDR2 FQNNGV. Between the trimmed V and J ends, which lost 1 base and 4 bases, there was a span of 7 bases. CDR3 DNA: TGTGCCAGCAGCTTAGGGGGGTTCACTGAAGCTTTCTTT. Amino acid sequence: CASSLGGFTEAFF.

The chain combines TRBV7-9 with TRBJ2-7, with D maybe TRBD1 (5 bases). Germline V lookup: CDR1 SEHNR, CDR2 FQNEAQ (reference sequence). There are 13 residues in the CDR3. Trimming left V 3 bases short and J 5 bases short, with 11 bases between. CDR3: CASSFRVLDEQYF. In DNA form, the CDR3 reads TGTGCCAGCAGCTTCAGGGTACTCGACGAGCAGTACTTC.

This rearrangement joins TRBV6-6 to TRBJ1-5; TRBD1 matches at 8 bases. The CDR3 spans 16 residues. Trimming cost V 6 bases and J 4 bases; bases outside gene matches: 11. Per germline, CDR1 MNHNY and CDR2 SVGAGI (reference sequence). In nucleotides, the CDR3 is TGTGCCAGCAGCCCCAATGACAGGGGAGGTAATCAGCCCCAGCATTTT. Translating it yields CASSPNDRGGNQPQHF.

The chain is built from TRBV5-5 and TRBJ2-6, with unresolved D. Deletions cut 4 bases from V and 0 bases from J, with 11 bases between. Looked up from germline, CDR1 is SGHKS and CDR2 is YYEKEE (reference sequence). The CDR3 has 16 residues. Here the CDR3 reads CASSRSPSSGANVLTF. The CDR3 DNA reads TGTGCCAGCAGCCGAAGTCCGAGCTCTGGGGCCAACGTCCTGACTTTC.

This chain joins TRBV4-2 and TRBJ2-5; D might be TRBD1 (9 bases). V gave up 4 bases and J gave up 4 bases, with 16 bases separating them. Germline V gene data show CDR1 as LGHNA and CDR2 as YNFKEQ. This CDR3 is built from 15 residues. CDR3 nucleotides: TGTGCCAGCAGCCCGTTAGCGGGACAGGGAGAGACCCAGTACTTC. Its protein product is CASSPLAGQGETQYF.

This clone has a single count. This rearrangement joins TRBV5-6 to TRBJ1-5; D is unclear. V lost 3 bases and J 1 base, leaving 11 bases between the germline ends. Per the germline V gene, CDR1 is SGHDT and CDR2 is YYEEEE. The CDR3 runs 15 residues. This CDR3 is CASSSGPTSNQPQHF. The CDR3 coding sequence is TGTGCCAGCAGCTCCGGACCGACCAGCAATCAGCCCCAGCATTTT.